This T cell receptor (beta chain) came from a study of high-grade serous ovarian cancer treatment subgroups. About the research overall: On average, roughly 14,000 reads and 6,000 to 8,000 unique TCR beta rearrangements were obtained per sample.

Sequencing was performed with immunoSEQ multiplex PCR; in TCRdb, only in-frame clones are kept and a portion is missing. The table lists roughly 9,800 clones, around 65% of them singletons. Tumor tissue was taken before any definitive surgery or chemotherapy was given. Trimming stripped 0 bases from V and 3 bases from J, with 9 bases between. The germline V gene has CDR1 SGHDT and CDR2 YYEEEE. The CDR3 consists of 14 residues. The clonotype originates from a human donor with high-grade serous ovarian cancer. This chain connects TRBV5-6 to TRBJ1-2, with D possibly matching TRBD1 (5 bases). Specimen: tumor tissue. The DNA for the CDR3 is TGTGCCAGCAGCTTGGCGGGGGTACACTATGGCTACACCTTC. Translated: CASSLAGVHYGYTF. The entire variable domain, with the rest obtained from reference TRBV5-6 and TRBJ1-2, is as follows: DAGVTQSPTHLIKTRGQQVTLRCSPKSGHDTVSWYQQALGQGPQFIFQYYEEEERQRGNFPDRFSGHQFPNYSSELNVNALLLGDSALYLCASSLAGVHYGYTFGSGTRLTVV.